The 19 T cell receptor beta chains presented below share a single source sample, sequenced in a study of blood T cell repertoires in COVID-19. The method was immunoSEQ multiplex PCR; TCRdb's version includes in-frame clones alone and lacks a portion of them. Found here are around 130,000 clones, around 85% of them singletons; the top ten hold 17%. Sequenced material: peripheral blood. The receptor set was obtained from a woman aged 80 or over with acute or convalescent COVID-19.

The V gene is TRBV5-6, the J gene TRBJ2-5; no clear D. Germline CDR1 SGHDT, CDR2 YYEEEE. V was shortened by 2 bases and J by 4 bases, with 12 bases between the two germline ends. The CDR3 is made up of 14 amino acids. In DNA form, the CDR3 reads TGTGCCAGCAGCTTCCAGGAAATGCGAGAGACCCAGTACTTC. It codes for CASSFQEMRETQYF.

The chain joins TRBV2 to TRBJ2-7; no reliable D call. Trimming took 3 bases from V and 3 from J, leaving 9 bases between them. Germline assignment: CDR1 SNHLY and CDR2 FYNNEI. This CDR3 comprises 13 residues. The CDR3 DNA follows: TGTGCCAGCAGTGAGTACAGAATCTACGAGCAGTACTTC. Translation: CASSEYRIYEQYF.

The rearrangement uses TRBV5-6 and TRBJ2-3; 7 nucleotides match TRBD2. This CDR3 spans 16 amino acids. The junction had 11 bases not matched to a gene; V was cut back by 2 bases and J by 5 bases. Germline V CDR1 and CDR2: SGHDT, YYEEEE. The CDR3 here is CASSFVNSGLEDTQYF. Written as DNA, the CDR3 is TGTGCCAGCAGCTTCGTTAATAGCGGGTTAGAAGATACGCAGTATTTT.

This clone was counted only a few times. The gene calls are TRBV6-6 and TRBJ1-2; possible D gene TRBD1, 5 bases. This CDR3 is built from 15 residues. With 4 bases removed from V and 4 bases from J, the gap between germline ends came to 16 bases. The germline V gene encodes CDR1 MNHNY and CDR2 SVGAGI (reference sequence). CDR3 in amino acids: CASSSPRDSRYGYTF. The CDR3 nucleotides read TGTGCCAGCAGTTCCCCCAGGGATAGCCGCTATGGCTACACCTTC.

This clone has only a few counts. The chain combines TRBV19 with TRBJ1-5; D possibly corresponds to TRBD1 (6 bases). V lost 7 bases to trimming and J lost 2 bases, with 15 bases between them. The V gene's germline CDR1 is LNHDA and CDR2 SQIVND (reference sequence). This CDR3 is built from 15 residues. The CDR3 region has the DNA TGTGCCAGTACCTCAGGGGACCAACGCAATCAGCCCCAGCATTTT. Translation gives CASTSGDQRNQPQHF.

The gene calls are TRBV4-3 and TRBJ1-2, with D possibly TRBD1 on 5 matching bases. V lost 4 bases and J lost 2, with 11 bases in between. Germline V gives CDR1 LGHNA, CDR2 YSLEER. This CDR3 has 14 residues. In DNA form, the CDR3 reads TGCGCCAGCAGCCGTGCGACAGTGAACTATGGCTACACCTTC. This translates into CASSRATVNYGYTF.

The chain employs TRBV6-2 or TRBV6-3 and TRBJ1-2, with a tentative D call TRBD1 (5 bases). V was shortened by 4 bases and J by 3 bases, with 21 bases between the two germline ends. Germline V gene data show CDR1 as MNHEY and CDR2 as SVGEGT. CDR3 length equals 17 residues. The CDR3 nucleotides are TGTGCCAGCAGTTCCCCCTCGTTGGGGGGAGCCCACTATGGCTACACCTTC. This translates into CASSSPSLGGAHYGYTF.

This clone was recorded only once. This chain links TRBV10-2 with TRBJ1-4, with D possibly being TRBD1 (5 bases). The CDR3 sequence is 14 residues long. Germline V lookup: CDR1 WSHSY, CDR2 SAAADI. Trimming pared 6 bases from V and 7 bases from J, leaving 15 bases between. CDR3: CASRDQGGGEKLFF. DNA of the CDR3: TGCGCCAGCAGGGATCAGGGAGGTGGTGAAAAACTGTTTTTT.

The chain is built from TRBV11-2 and TRBJ1-6; a possible D gene is TRBD1 (6 bases). Trimming took 1 base from V and 7 from J, leaving 8 bases between them. Germline CDR1 reads SGHAT; CDR2 reads FQNNGV. The CDR3 consists of 14 residues. The CDR3 region has the DNA TGTGCCAGCAGCTTAGGGACAGCCAATTCACCCCTCCACTTT. Its translation: CASSLGTANSPLHF.

V gene TRBV7-2 combines with J gene TRBJ2-1; a possible D gene is TRBD1 (5 bases). Germline V gene data show CDR1 as SGHTA and CDR2 as FQGNSA. The CDR3 has 13 residues. Trimming removed 1 base from V and 8 bases from J, with 9 bases in between. The CDR3 coding sequence is TGTGCCAGCAGCTTAGGAACAGGTCATGAGCAGTTCTTC. It is translated as CASSLGTGHEQFF.

This sequence joins TRBV2 and TRBJ1-2; D is perhaps TRBD1 (6 bases). V lost 6 bases and J 1 base, leaving 9 bases between the germline ends. CDR1 is SNHLY, CDR2 FYNNEI, per germline. This CDR3 is built from 13 residues. The CDR3 DNA reads as TGTGCCAGCAGGGGGGGGCTTAACTATGGCTACACCTTC. Translating gives CASRGGLNYGYTF.

The gene calls are TRBV4-3 and TRBJ2-3; D is possibly TRBD2 (7 bases). V was pared by 0 bases and J by 1 base, with 11 bases between. The germline CDR1 and CDR2 sequences are LGHNA and YSLEER. The CDR3 is made up of 16 amino acids. The CDR3 spells CASSQEGGRGTDTQYF. DNA for the CDR3: TGCGCCAGCAGCCAAGAGGGGGGGCGCGGCACAGATACGCAGTATTTT.

The V gene is TRBV7-5, the J gene TRBJ2-5; the D call in the table, TRBD2, was not verified against the DNA. TRBV7-5 is a recognized pseudogene. This CDR3 contains 16 residues. CDR3 sequence: CARCAREDTVIGTQYF. The DNA of the CDR3 is TGTGCCAGATGCGCCAGGGAGGACACGGTTATAGGGACCCAGTACTTC.

V is TRBV9 and J is TRBJ2-2, with D perhaps matching TRBD1 (5 bases). V lost 2 bases, J lost 5 bases, and 10 bases lay in between. The CDR3 length is 14 residues. Germline V gene lookup returns CDR1 SGDLS and CDR2 YYNGEE. CDR3 region: CASSVLQETGELFF. Written as DNA, the CDR3 is TGTGCCAGCAGCGTCCTACAGGAGACCGGGGAGCTGTTTTTT.

CDR3 sequence: CASSLAPPGLAGGSTGELFF. For the CDR3, the DNA is TGTGCCAGCAGCTTAGCACCTCCGGGACTAGCGGGAGGAAGCACCGGGGAGCTGTTTTTT. V usage is TRBV7-7 and J usage is TRBJ2-2, with 15 bases that match TRBD2. Germline values: CDR1 SSHAT, CDR2 FNYEAQ (reference sequence). The CDR3 consists of 20 residues. Trimming cost V 0 bases and J 4 bases; bases outside gene matches: 9.

This clone appeared a single time. The CDR3 spells CTSSPRGGAHNEQFF. In nucleotides, the CDR3 is TGCACCAGCAGCCCCCGCGGCGGGGCTCACAATGAGCAGTTCTTC. This sequence joins TRBV1 and TRBJ2-1; the D call TRBD2 from the table was never checked on the DNA. TRBV1 is a documented pseudogene. This CDR3 contains 15 residues.

The chain employs TRBV6-2 or TRBV6-3 and TRBJ1-1; a weak D match, TRBD1 (6 bases). V lost 1 base to trimming and J lost 1 base, with 13 bases between them. Germline-derived CDR1 and CDR2 are MNHEY and SVGEGT. The CDR3 contains 16 residues. The CDR3 is CASSYFYLQGNTEAFF. CDR3 DNA: TGTGCCAGCAGTTACTTCTACCTACAGGGGAACACTGAAGCTTTCTTT.

The chain joins TRBV5-8 to TRBJ2-2; a weak D match, TRBD2 (5 bases). V was pared by 4 bases and J by 2 bases, with 12 bases between. Germline V CDR1 and CDR2: SGHTS, YDEGEE. The CDR3 extends over 15 amino acids. CDR3 sequence: CASSPRVPNTGELFF. DNA of the CDR3: TGTGCCAGCAGCCCGCGGGTTCCTAACACCGGGGAGCTGTTTTTT.

This chain joins TRBV7-2 and TRBJ2-5, with D possibly TRBD1 on 6 matching bases. CDR1 is SGHTA, CDR2 FQGNSA, per germline. V shed 2 bases and J shed 3 bases, with 10 bases lying between them. The CDR3 is made up of 14 amino acids. This chain's CDR3 is CASSLWAGEETQYF. The DNA of the CDR3 is TGTGCCAGCAGCTTATGGGCAGGGGAAGAGACCCAGTACTTC. Filled out from reference TRBV7-2 and TRBJ2-5, the complete variable domain reads GAGVSQSPSNKVTEKGKDVELRCDPISGHTALYWYRQSLGQGLEFLIYFQGNSAPDKSGLPSDRFSAERTGGSVSTLTIQRTQQEDSAVYLCASSLWAGEETQYFGPGTRLLVL.